This T cell receptor (beta chain) is from a study of blood T cell repertoires in COVID-19. In the study overall: PBMCs, B-cell-depleted T cells, or T cells provided the cDNA or gDNA that made up the material.

Trimming took off 4 bases at V and 1 base at J, with 7 bases between the two ends. Germline V gives CDR1 ENHRY, CDR2 SYGVKD. CDR3 length: 13 residues. On this clone itself: Other DNA sequences from this sample encode an identical CDR3 as well.

The authors' processing: Estimates of nucleated cell counts were drawn from the amplification of reference gene primers. TCRdb's table, derived via immunoSEQ multiplex PCR, lists solely in-frame clones and lacks some. D and trimming were read from the DNA, whereas the V and J calls and clone size are those reported in that table. The table has over 150,000 clones, around 85% seen once. The clonotype was recovered from a man aged 70 or older with active or convalescent COVID-19. This chain uses TRBV10-3 with TRBJ1-1, with D perhaps TRBD1 (6 bases). The specimen sequenced was peripheral blood. The CDR3 DNA reads as TGTGCCATCAGTGGGACAGAGAACACTGAAGCTTTCTTT. It encodes CAISGTENTEAFF.